This T cell receptor (beta chain) was identified in a study of cytomegalovirus exposure and HLA in healthy donors. The germline V and J ends were trimmed by 5 bases and 8 bases, with 12 bases remaining between them. This CDR3 has 12 amino acids. Germline V CDR1 and CDR2: SGHTA, FQGNSA. To note about this clone: Its antigen is undetermined.

In the PCR, 60 Vbeta and 13 Jbeta primers were used. Here immunoSEQ multiplex PCR was the method, and the copy in TCRdb shows in-frame clones only, minus some. This sample yields 150,000 to 200,000 clones, of which approximately 73% are seen a single time; roughly 10% belongs to the top ten. Whole-study results and caveats: Among the most significant clusters, several appeared linked to common viral pathogens in a later analysis. Later analysis indicated greater clonal expansion among HLA-associated TCR beta chains than among equally common other chains. Immune exposure information comprised only CMV serostatus. Looking again later, the authors saw that most CMV-associated TCR beta chains seemed HLA-restricted.

Source material: PBMCs. The V call is TRBV7-2, the J call TRBJ1-2; D is unclear. This TCR was recovered from a man aged 25 to 40 in good health and CMV-seropositive. CDR3 sequence (DNA): TGTGCCAGCAGCCTAGATTCGAGGGGCTACACCTTC. It encodes CASSLDSRGYTF. The full variable domain, rest sourced from reference TRBV7-2 and TRBJ1-2, is GAGVSQSPSNKVTEKGKDVELRCDPISGHTALYWYRQSLGQGLEFLIYFQGNSAPDKSGLPSDRFSAERTGGSVSTLTIQRTQQEDSAVYLCASSLDSRGYTFGSGTRLTVV.